The 13 T cell receptor beta chains in this list originate from one sample, sequenced in a study of blood T cell repertoires in COVID-19. Sequencing was performed with immunoSEQ multiplex PCR; in TCRdb, only in-frame clones are kept and a portion is missing. The top ten clones hold around 10% of a sample with under 250,000 clones, roughly 85% of them seen once. The sample consisted of PBMCs or T cells enriched from blood (not recorded which). Source of these receptors: a woman between 50 and 59 years old with acute COVID-19.

This clone turned up a few times. This chain connects TRBV29-1 to TRBJ2-1, with 8 bases lining up with TRBD2. V shed 3 bases, J shed 10 bases, and the junction held 8 bases outside the gene matches. This CDR3 has 13 amino acids. CDR1 is SQVTM and CDR2 is ANQGSEA in the germline V gene. CDR3: CSVEVAGTAEQFF. The CDR3 DNA follows: TGCAGCGTTGAGGTAGCGGGGACTGCGGAGCAGTTCTTC.

This clone showed up just a few times. As DNA, the CDR3 is TGTGCCAGCAGCCGCTACCAGGGCAGTGGCTACACCTTC. Translating it yields CASSRYQGSGYTF. The J gene is TRBJ1-2, the V gene TRBV14; weak D call: TRBD1 (5 bases). Trimming left V 4 bases short and J 7 bases short, with 13 bases between. Germline-derived CDR1 and CDR2 are SGHDN and FVKESK. CDR3 length: 13 amino acids.

The chain uses TRBV9 and TRBJ1-1; D is possibly TRBD1 (5 bases). Germline V CDR1 and CDR2: SGDLS, YYNGEE. The CDR3 runs to 13 residues. V lost 4 bases and J 4 bases, leaving 11 bases between the germline ends. This chain's CDR3 is CASSLQGGTEAFF. The CDR3 DNA sequence: TGTGCCAGCAGCCTCCAGGGCGGCACTGAAGCTTTCTTT.

This chain uses TRBV7-9 with TRBJ1-2, with TRBD1 matching 8 bases. The CDR3 contains 14 residues. Germline V CDR1 and CDR2: SEHNR, FQNEAQ (reference sequence). The V and J ends lost 0 bases and 8 bases, in that order; junction bases with no gene match: 5. The DNA of the CDR3 is TGTGCCAGCAGCTTAGCGGACAGGGAAGGGGGCTACACCTTC. This gives the protein CASSLADREGGYTF.

The chain carries TRBV7-2 and TRBJ2-7; perhaps TRBD2 as D (5 bases). Germline V CDR1 and CDR2: SGHTA, FQGNSA. The CDR3 has 13 residues. V lost 1 base, J lost 6 bases, and 10 bases lay in between. CDR3 DNA sequence: TGTGCCAGCAGCTTAGGTCATCGGGGCGAGCAGTACTTC. This sequence encodes CASSLGHRGEQYF.

The rearrangement links TRBV7-2 to TRBJ2-5; 8 bases fit TRBD1. The CDR3 length is 14 residues. Germline V gives CDR1 SGHTA, CDR2 FQGNSA. V trimming: 5 bases; J trimming: 1 base; junction bases outside the gene matches: 3. The CDR3 region is CASSPQGVQETQYF. The CDR3 DNA reads as TGTGCCAGCAGCCCACAGGGGGTCCAAGAGACCCAGTACTTC.

As for this clone: Sequence at one end of the junction differs from germline and may be a read error. The V gene is TRBV7-7, the J gene TRBJ2-7; possibly TRBD2 for D (5 bases). This CDR3 has 15 amino acids. In germline, CDR1 is SSHAT, CDR2 FNYEAQ (reference sequence). CDR3 DNA: TGTGCTAGCAGCCCCTACCGCCGGGGTGTGAGCGAGCAGTACTTC. This gives the protein CASSPYRRGVSEQYF.

The CDR3 protein is CASSPPQGMNTEAFF. The CDR3 bases are TGTGCCAGCAGCCCACCCCAGGGTATGAACACTGAAGCTTTCTTT. The chain is built from TRBV5-4 and TRBJ1-1, with D perhaps TRBD1 (5 bases). Trimming cost V 4 bases and J 0 bases, with 13 bases left between them. CDR3 size: 15 residues. The germline V gene has CDR1 SGHNT and CDR2 YYREEE (reference sequence).

The rearrangement links TRBV5-1 to TRBJ2-1, with 7 bases aligning to TRBD1. J lost 7 bases, V lost 4 bases, and 11 bases had no gene match. The CDR3 consists of 15 residues. Germline lookup yields CDR1 SGHRS and CDR2 YFSETQ. The CDR3 reads CASSTRTGVGNEQFF. The CDR3, as DNA: TGCGCCAGCAGCACGAGAACAGGGGTGGGGAATGAGCAGTTCTTC.

The rearrangement links TRBV19 to TRBJ2-5, with TRBD1 identical over 9 bases. Germline lookup yields CDR1 LNHDA and CDR2 SQIVND (reference sequence). CDR3 length: 12 residues. The CDR3: CAVQGAGETQYF. The CDR3, as DNA: TGTGCTGTACAGGGGGCGGGGGAGACCCAGTACTTC.

The gene calls are TRBV19 and TRBJ2-3, with 11 bases lining up with TRBD2. Germline CDR1 and CDR2: LNHDA and SQIVND (reference sequence). CDR3 length: 17 residues. Trimming cost V 5 bases and J 5 bases; bases outside gene matches: 12. In DNA, the CDR3 is TGTGCCAGTAGTCCCATTAGCGGGGGGGCCAGTCGAGATACGCAGTATTTT. Amino acid sequence: CASSPISGGASRDTQYF.

On this clone itself: Compared with germline, one end of the junction differs, possibly owing to a read error. V gene TRBV7-7 combines with J gene TRBJ1-4, with D maybe TRBD1 (6 bases). The CDR3 runs 17 residues. The germline gives CDR1 SSHAT, CDR2 FNYEAQ (reference sequence). The CDR3 DNA reads as TGTGCTAGCAGCTTGGAACACAGGGTTGCCGGTAATGAAAAACTGTTTTTT. It is translated as CASSLEHRVAGNEKLFF. The variable domain in full, completed from reference TRBV7-7 and TRBJ1-4, reads GAGVSQSPRYKVTKRGQDVTLRCDPISSHATLYWYQQALGQGPEFLTYFNYEAQPDKSGLPSDRFSAERPEGSISTLTIQRTEQRDSAMYRCASSLEHRVAGNEKLFFGSGTQLSVL.

This clone was seen a few times. The chain recombines TRBV7-9 with TRBJ1-2, with 7 bases fitting TRBD1. Germline V gives CDR1 SEHNR, CDR2 FQNEAQ (reference sequence). Trimming at V came to 7 bases and at J to 0 bases, leaving 8 bases not matched to a gene. The length of the CDR3 is 15 residues. As DNA, the CDR3 is TGTGCCAGCACCGGGCAGGGGGGAGCTAACTATGGCTACACCTTC. This translates into CASTGQGGANYGYTF. Full variable domain (missing parts from reference TRBV7-9 and TRBJ1-2): DTGVSQNPRHKITKRGQNVTFRCDPISEHNRLYWYRQTLGQGPEFLTYFQNEAQLEKSRLLSDRFSAERPKGSFSTLEIQRTEQGDSAMYLCASTGQGGANYGYTFGSGTRLTVV.